Described below is a single TCR beta chain sequence and its context. What it recognizes is unknown. Germline values: CDR1 MNHNS, CDR2 SASEGT. The CDR3 runs to 15 residues. The germline V and J ends were trimmed by 0 bases and 0 bases, with 6 bases remaining between them. The sample comes from a study of CD8+ T cells in alopecia areata. Study outcomes and limitations: For lesional scalp, especially alopecia totalis/universalis, clonality was higher than in normal scalp.

Sequencing templates came from extracted RNA that was reverse transcribed into cDNA. Produced via immunoSEQ multiplex PCR; TCRdb's table is partial and in-frame only. The sample carries around 300,000 clones, approximately 60% recorded once. Specified treatment: oral pan-JAK inhibitor, 5-10 mg twice daily. This TCR was sampled from a human donor with alopecia areata. The rearrangement joins TRBV6-1 to TRBJ1-5; D ambiguous. Sequencing used CD4+ T cells sorted from blood, obtained around week 54, from a patient treated with tofacitinib. CDR3 region: CASSEARDSNQPQHF. In DNA, the CDR3 is TGTGCCAGCAGTGAAGCGAGGGATAGCAATCAGCCCCAGCATTTT.